A selection of T cell receptor beta chains follows, all from one sample in a study of cytomegalovirus exposure and HLA in healthy donors. Measured with immunoSEQ multiplex PCR; TCRdb has only the in-frame clones, and not every one. The sample shows around 150,000 clones, about 80% of them seen only once. Sequenced sample: PBMCs. The receptors shown here come from a man in his thirties or forties in good health and CMV-seronegative. The CDR3 runs from the conserved cysteine through the conserved F or W. The order of the fields is CDR3 DNA, CDR3 protein, J gene, clone size, D gene, V gene. D genes are given only for firm matches. Clone size is stated in some rows and not others, as once, few, many or a class when expanded.

cdr3_nt: TGTGCCTGGAGTGTTCGTAGCACAGGTATAGGATATGGCTACACCTTC
cdr3_aa: CAWSVRSTGIGYGYTF
j_call: TRBJ1-2
clone_size: NA
d_call: NA
v_call: TRBV30

cdr3_nt: TGTGCCAGCAGTGTCCGGGACTTAGGTTACAATGAGCAGTTCTTC
cdr3_aa: CASSVRDLGYNEQFF
j_call: TRBJ2-1
clone_size: NA
d_call: NA
v_call: TRBV7-2

cdr3_nt: TGTGCCAGCAGTAACCCCCTTCCAGGGGGCAGGGGCCAAGGTGGCTACACCTTC
cdr3_aa: CASSNPLPGGRGQGGYTF
j_call: TRBJ1-2
clone_size: NA
d_call: TRBD1
v_call: TRBV28

cdr3_nt: TGTGCCAGTAGCCTGGGACTAGCGGGAATTGAGCAGTTCTTC
cdr3_aa: CASSLGLAGIEQFF
j_call: TRBJ2-1
clone_size: few
d_call: TRBD2
v_call: TRBV19

cdr3_nt: TGTGCCAGCAGCTCCCTAACGTCCACTGAAGCTTTCTTT
cdr3_aa: CASSSLTSTEAFF
j_call: TRBJ1-1
clone_size: NA
d_call: NA
v_call: TRBV7-8

cdr3_nt: TGTGCCAGCACTTTGCGGCAGGGACTAGGCTACGAGCAGTACTTC
cdr3_aa: CASTLRQGLGYEQYF
j_call: TRBJ2-7
clone_size: once
d_call: TRBD2
v_call: TRBV27

cdr3_nt: TGTGCCAGCAGCTTAGATTCGCAGGGAAGGTGGTGGAACACTGAAGCTTTCTTT
cdr3_aa: CASSLDSQGRWWNTEAFF
j_call: TRBJ1-1
clone_size: NA
d_call: NA
v_call: TRBV7-2

cdr3_nt: TGTGCCACATCCTTAGGGGAGGGTAACATTCAGTACTTC
cdr3_aa: CATSLGEGNIQYF
j_call: TRBJ2-4
clone_size: NA
d_call: TRBD2
v_call: TRBV6-1

cdr3_nt: TGTGCCAGCAGCAGGACAGGACGTAATGAAAAACTGTTTTTT
cdr3_aa: CASSRTGRNEKLFF
j_call: TRBJ1-4
clone_size: NA
d_call: TRBD1
v_call: TRBV2

cdr3_nt: TGTGCCAGCACCCAGGGACTAGCGGAAGCTAGCACAGATACGCAGTATTTT
cdr3_aa: CASTQGLAEASTDTQYF
j_call: TRBJ2-3
clone_size: once
d_call: TRBD2
v_call: TRBV7-9

cdr3_nt: TGTGCCAGCAGTTCCCGCGGTAGCGGGAGCAGAGATACGCAGTATTTT
cdr3_aa: CASSSRGSGSRDTQYF
j_call: TRBJ2-3
clone_size: NA
d_call: TRBD2
v_call: TRBV6-5

cdr3_nt: TGTGCCAGCAGCTTAACTAGCGGGAGATCCGATACGCAGTATTTT
cdr3_aa: CASSLTSGRSDTQYF
j_call: TRBJ2-3
clone_size: NA
d_call: TRBD2
v_call: TRBV7-9

cdr3_nt: TGCGCCAGCAGCCAAGGGGCTAGCGGGAGATTGTACGAGCAGTACTTC
cdr3_aa: CASSQGASGRLYEQYF
j_call: TRBJ2-7
clone_size: NA
d_call: TRBD2
v_call: TRBV4-3

cdr3_nt: TGTGCCTGGAATGTGGCACAGGGTGTAAAACTGTTTTTT
cdr3_aa: CAWNVAQGVKLFF
j_call: TRBJ1-4
clone_size: once
d_call: NA
v_call: TRBV30

cdr3_nt: TGTGCCACCAGCAGGGACAGGGGGGGCTACACCTTC
cdr3_aa: CATSRDRGGYTF
j_call: TRBJ1-2
clone_size: few
d_call: TRBD1
v_call: TRBV15

cdr3_nt: TGTGCCAGCAGTCGACAGGGAAAGCATTACGAGCAGTACTTC
cdr3_aa: CASSRQGKHYEQYF
j_call: TRBJ2-7
clone_size: NA
d_call: TRBD1
v_call: TRBV28

cdr3_nt: TGTGCCAGCAGCTTGGCGGGGGGGTTGGGTCAGCCCCAGCATTTT
cdr3_aa: CASSLAGGLGQPQHF
j_call: TRBJ1-5
clone_size: NA
d_call: NA
v_call: TRBV5-6

cdr3_nt: TGCGCCAGCAGCCAACCTAGCGGGAGGGCCTACGAGCAGTACTTC
cdr3_aa: CASSQPSGRAYEQYF
j_call: TRBJ2-7
clone_size: few
d_call: TRBD2
v_call: TRBV4-1

cdr3_nt: TGTGCCATCAGTGAAGGTCTAGCGAGCTCCTACAATGAGCAGTTCTTC
cdr3_aa: CAISEGLASSYNEQFF
j_call: TRBJ2-1
clone_size: once
d_call: NA
v_call: TRBV10-3

cdr3_nt: TGTGCCAGCAGTGACGTACAAGACAATCAGCCCCAGCATTTT
cdr3_aa: CASSDVQDNQPQHF
j_call: TRBJ1-5
clone_size: NA
d_call: NA
v_call: TRBV2

cdr3_nt: TGTGCCAGCAGCAACAGGGGCCTACAAGGTTCCTACGAGCAGTACTTC
cdr3_aa: CASSNRGLQGSYEQYF
j_call: TRBJ2-7
clone_size: NA
d_call: TRBD1
v_call: TRBV11-2

cdr3_nt: TGTGCCAGCAGTCCAATAAGGGGGAGGGCCGACAATGAGCAGTTCTTC
cdr3_aa: CASSPIRGRADNEQFF
j_call: TRBJ2-1
clone_size: NA
d_call: NA
v_call: TRBV11-2

cdr3_nt: TGTGCCAGCTCACCACCCTTCAAGGGGCCTATGAACACTGAAGCTTTCTTT
cdr3_aa: CASSPPFKGPMNTEAFF
j_call: TRBJ1-1
clone_size: NA
d_call: NA
v_call: TRBV18

cdr3_nt: TGTGCCAGCAGTTTGGCGGGAACAGGCGGAGAGACCCAGTACTTC
cdr3_aa: CASSLAGTGGETQYF
j_call: TRBJ2-5
clone_size: NA
d_call: NA
v_call: TRBV28

cdr3_nt: TGTGCCAGCAGTTTACTAGAGGAGAACAATGAGCAGTTCTTC
cdr3_aa: CASSLLEENNEQFF
j_call: TRBJ2-1
clone_size: NA
d_call: NA
v_call: TRBV28

cdr3_nt: TGTGCCAGCAGTCCCCCGTCTGGAAACACCATATATTTT
cdr3_aa: CASSPPSGNTIYF
j_call: TRBJ1-3
clone_size: NA
d_call: NA
v_call: TRBV28

cdr3_nt: TGCGCCAGCAGGGCCCAGGCGAATGAGCAGTTCTTC
cdr3_aa: CASRAQANEQFF
j_call: TRBJ2-1
clone_size: NA
d_call: NA
v_call: TRBV10-2

cdr3_nt: TGTGCCAGCAGGGAAAGGGAACAGCGGGGCTACTACGAGCAGTACTTC
cdr3_aa: CASREREQRGYYEQYF
j_call: TRBJ2-7
clone_size: NA
d_call: TRBD2
v_call: TRBV27

cdr3_nt: TGCAGCGTTGGACCGGGACTAGCGGGAGCTCGGGGTGTGACAGATACGCAGTATTTT
cdr3_aa: CSVGPGLAGARGVTDTQYF
j_call: TRBJ2-3
clone_size: NA
d_call: TRBD2
v_call: TRBV29-1

cdr3_nt: TGCGCCAGCAGCCCCGGGACAGGTCTAAATCAGCCCCAGCATTTT
cdr3_aa: CASSPGTGLNQPQHF
j_call: TRBJ1-5
clone_size: once
d_call: TRBD1
v_call: TRBV4-1

cdr3_nt: TGCGCCAGCAAAGGGACTAGCGGGACGGCCGAGCAGTACTTC
cdr3_aa: CASKGTSGTAEQYF
j_call: TRBJ2-7
clone_size: NA
d_call: TRBD2
v_call: TRBV10-2

cdr3_nt: TGCGCCAGCAGCTTAATATCCGGGACAGCCTACGAGCAGTACTTC
cdr3_aa: CASSLISGTAYEQYF
j_call: TRBJ2-7
clone_size: NA
d_call: TRBD1
v_call: TRBV5-1

cdr3_nt: TGTGCCAGCAGCCTTGGACGGGGGAGAGACACAGATACGCAGTATTTT
cdr3_aa: CASSLGRGRDTDTQYF
j_call: TRBJ2-3
clone_size: NA
d_call: NA
v_call: TRBV7-2

cdr3_nt: TGTGCCAGCAGTTCGGGGGGTAGCGGGGGTGAGCAGTTCTTC
cdr3_aa: CASSSGGSGGEQFF
j_call: TRBJ2-1
clone_size: NA
d_call: TRBD2
v_call: TRBV28

cdr3_nt: TGTGCCAGCAGCTTAGTGCTAGCGGGAGGGTACAATGAGCAGTTCTTC
cdr3_aa: CASSLVLAGGYNEQFF
j_call: TRBJ2-1
clone_size: NA
d_call: TRBD2
v_call: TRBV7-8

cdr3_nt: TGTGCCAGCTCACCACCCACAGGGCGCTACGAGCAGTACTTC
cdr3_aa: CASSPPTGRYEQYF
j_call: TRBJ2-7
clone_size: once
d_call: NA
v_call: TRBV18

cdr3_nt: TGCGCCAGCAACCAACTAGCGGGAAGTCAAGAGACCCAGTACTTC
cdr3_aa: CASNQLAGSQETQYF
j_call: TRBJ2-5
clone_size: NA
d_call: TRBD2
v_call: TRBV10-2

cdr3_nt: TGCAGCGTTGAACGGGGGTACGAGCAGTACTTC
cdr3_aa: CSVERGYEQYF
j_call: TRBJ2-7
clone_size: NA
d_call: NA
v_call: TRBV29-1

cdr3_nt: TGTGCCAGCAGACAGGGATACGGGCTGGGAGATACGCAGTATTTT
cdr3_aa: CASRQGYGLGDTQYF
j_call: TRBJ2-3
clone_size: NA
d_call: NA
v_call: TRBV6-5

cdr3_nt: TGTGCCTGGTGGCCGGGGGGACAGGGGTACACTGAAGCTTTCTTT
cdr3_aa: CAWWPGGQGYTEAFF
j_call: TRBJ1-1
clone_size: NA
d_call: TRBD1
v_call: TRBV30

cdr3_nt: TGTGCCTGGAGTGGGGGAGCCTACGAGCAGTACTTC
cdr3_aa: CAWSGGAYEQYF
j_call: TRBJ2-7
clone_size: NA
d_call: NA
v_call: TRBV30

cdr3_nt: TGTGCCAGCTCTGCTACTAGCGGCAACACCGGGGAGCTGTTTTTT
cdr3_aa: CASSATSGNTGELFF
j_call: TRBJ2-2
clone_size: NA
d_call: TRBD2
v_call: TRBV18

cdr3_nt: TGTGCCAGCAGATCCTCCAATCAGCCCCAGCATTTT
cdr3_aa: CASRSSNQPQHF
j_call: TRBJ1-5
clone_size: few
d_call: NA
v_call: TRBV28